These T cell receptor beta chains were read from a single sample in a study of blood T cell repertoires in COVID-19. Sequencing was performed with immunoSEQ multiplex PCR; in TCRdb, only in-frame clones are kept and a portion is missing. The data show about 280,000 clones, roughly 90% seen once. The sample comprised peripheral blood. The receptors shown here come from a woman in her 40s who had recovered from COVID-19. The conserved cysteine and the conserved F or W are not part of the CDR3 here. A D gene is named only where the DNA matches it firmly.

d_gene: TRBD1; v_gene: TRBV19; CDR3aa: ASSDRTYGYT
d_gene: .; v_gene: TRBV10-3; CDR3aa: AISETATSSNQPQH
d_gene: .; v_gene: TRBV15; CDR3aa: ATSSGGGSVGNTIY
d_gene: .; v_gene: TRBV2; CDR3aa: ASSDQGLPQH
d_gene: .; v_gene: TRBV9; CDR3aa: ASSVVAAGGELF
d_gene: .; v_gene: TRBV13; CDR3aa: ASSLERYSGNTIY
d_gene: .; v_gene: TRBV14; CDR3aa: ASSQLPPGSSYNSPLH
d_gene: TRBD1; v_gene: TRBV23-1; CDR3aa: ASSGDSLNTEAF
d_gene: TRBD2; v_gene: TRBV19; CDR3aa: ASRGLAGYNEQF
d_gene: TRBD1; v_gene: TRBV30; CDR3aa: AWDRGPGNEKLF
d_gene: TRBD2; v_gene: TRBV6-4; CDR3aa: ASSDSSGGTDTQY
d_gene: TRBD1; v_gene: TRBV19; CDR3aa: ASSTGTGTYEQY
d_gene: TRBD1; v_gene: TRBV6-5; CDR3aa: ASRAGGFNSPLH
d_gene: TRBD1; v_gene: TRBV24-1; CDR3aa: ATSDSRTGGNTGELF
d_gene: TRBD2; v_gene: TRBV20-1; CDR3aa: SASGGSSSYNEQF
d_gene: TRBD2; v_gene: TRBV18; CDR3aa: ASSPPTSGRDEQY
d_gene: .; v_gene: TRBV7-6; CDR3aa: ASSLGGASLRWDYGYT
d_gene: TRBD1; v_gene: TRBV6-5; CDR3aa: ASRDRGHEQY
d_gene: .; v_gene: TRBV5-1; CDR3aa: ASSLQTGTPYNEQF
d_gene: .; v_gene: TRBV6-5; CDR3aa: ASRWGGGTEAF
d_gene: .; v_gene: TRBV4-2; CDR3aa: ASSQDARGGFGQPQH
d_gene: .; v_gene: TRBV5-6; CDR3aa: ASGQAPTEAF
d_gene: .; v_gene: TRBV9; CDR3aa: ASSGRWENSPLH
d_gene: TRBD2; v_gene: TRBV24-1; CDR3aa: ATSDLLAGGADTQY
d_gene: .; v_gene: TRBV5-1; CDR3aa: ASSLGPALAASGEKLF
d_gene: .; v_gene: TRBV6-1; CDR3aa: ASSDKGGPGTGELF
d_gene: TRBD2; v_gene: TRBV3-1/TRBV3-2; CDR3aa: ASSQRVRLGGRSNTGELF
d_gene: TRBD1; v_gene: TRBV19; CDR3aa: ASSADREGSGELF
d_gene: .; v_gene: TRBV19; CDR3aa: ASSIGEEQPQH
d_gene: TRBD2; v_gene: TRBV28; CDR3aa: ASSTGLAGREQY